One T cell receptor (beta chain) is described in this entry. As yet, its antigen is unknown. This table comes from immunoSEQ multiplex PCR, and its TCRdb copy is limited to in-frame clones, with some not included. This sample yields under 150,000 clones, of which approximately 94% are seen a single time; approximately 1% belongs to the top ten. Germline V gives CDR1 ENHRY, CDR2 SYGVKD. The germline V and J ends were trimmed by 0 bases and 6 bases, with 11 bases remaining between them. This CDR3 has 14 amino acids. If patients had autoimmune disease history or systemic immunosuppression, they were excluded. This sample stems from a study of OX40 agonist ivuxolimab in advanced cancers. Study-wide results and caveats: The work left the antigen specificity of expanded peripheral T cells undetermined.

The input for sequencing was CD4+ or CD8+ T cells sorted from blood, taken in a trial of the OX40 agonist ivuxolimab. The V and J genes are TRBV10-3 and TRBJ1-2; a possible D gene is TRBD1 (6 bases). This receptor was taken from an adult with an advanced solid tumor such as melanoma, head and neck, liver or kidney cancer. The CDR3 nucleotides are TGTGCCATCAGTGAGTCGAGGGGGTACGATGGCTACACCTTC. Translating it yields CAISESRGYDGYTF.